One T cell receptor (beta chain) is described in this entry. Its target is not known. Through a sample-barcoded 5' primer and a J-beta primer mix, a second PCR was run for roughly 6 to 11 cycles. Template switching added a 12-random-nucleotide identifier to every cDNA molecule. TCRdb analysed the 5' RACE reads with MiXCR anew, one entry per CDR3 protein. The sample contains 780,000 or so distinct CDR3 sequences, 45% to 70% of which appear only once. The data were taken from a study of blood T cells in healthy people across ages. The sample, approximately 11 milliliters of peripheral blood, was drawn from each donor. Per germline, CDR1 MDHEN and CDR2 SYDVKM. This CDR3 has 16 residues. Study findings and constraints: Compared with aged donors, long-lived donors showed fewer expanded clones, suggesting selection.

The specimen was blood. The TCR was taken from a man aged 40-49 years in good health. The V gene is TRBV28, the J gene TRBJ2-7; the D call may be TRBD1 or TRBD2 (5 bases each). The end of the DNA fits TRBJ2-4 better, so the J call may be wrong. The DNA for the CDR3 is TGTGCCAGCAGCCCCACCGAACCTCTCAGGGACCACATTCAGTACTTC. Amino acid sequence: CASSPTEPLRDHIQYF.